This T cell receptor beta chain was sequenced for a study of CD8+ T cells in alopecia areata. Study-level points and caveats: Affected lesional scalp, above all in alopecia totalis/universalis, was more clonal than normal scalp.

This CDR3 is 13 amino acids long. Germline loops: CDR1 SNHLY, CDR2 FYNNEI. V lost 8 bases, J lost 4 bases, and 12 bases lay in between. Turning to this clone: Its antigen is not known.

RNA extraction was followed by reverse transcription into cDNA, which acted as the sequencing template. Produced via immunoSEQ multiplex PCR; TCRdb's table is partial and in-frame only. The sample consists of around 190,000 clones, around three fifths of them appearing once. The TCR originated in a human donor in good health. The material sequenced was CD8+ T cells sorted from blood. V gene TRBV2 combines with J gene TRBJ2-1; tentative D call: TRBD2 (6 bases). The CDR3 spells CASGEEGYNEQFF. DNA of the CDR3: TGTGCCAGCGGCGAGGAGGGGTACAATGAGCAGTTCTTC.